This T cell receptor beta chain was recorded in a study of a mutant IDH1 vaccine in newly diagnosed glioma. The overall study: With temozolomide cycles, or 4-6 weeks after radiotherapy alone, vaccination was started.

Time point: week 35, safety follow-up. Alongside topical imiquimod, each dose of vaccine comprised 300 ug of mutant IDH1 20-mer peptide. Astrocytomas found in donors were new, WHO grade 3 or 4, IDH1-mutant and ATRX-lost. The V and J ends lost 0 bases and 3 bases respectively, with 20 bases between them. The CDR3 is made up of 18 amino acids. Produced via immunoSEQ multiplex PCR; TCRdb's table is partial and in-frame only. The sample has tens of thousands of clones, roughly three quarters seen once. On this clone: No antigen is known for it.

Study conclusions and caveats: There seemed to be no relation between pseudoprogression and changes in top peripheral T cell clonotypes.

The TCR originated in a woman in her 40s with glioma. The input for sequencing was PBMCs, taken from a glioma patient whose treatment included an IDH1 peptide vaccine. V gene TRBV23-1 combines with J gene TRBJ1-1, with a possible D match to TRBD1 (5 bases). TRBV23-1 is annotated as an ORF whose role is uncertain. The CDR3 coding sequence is TGCGCCAGCAGTCAATCGGTAGGGGCCCGCGGGGGTCACACTGAAGCTTTCTTT. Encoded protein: CASSQSVGARGGHTEAFF.